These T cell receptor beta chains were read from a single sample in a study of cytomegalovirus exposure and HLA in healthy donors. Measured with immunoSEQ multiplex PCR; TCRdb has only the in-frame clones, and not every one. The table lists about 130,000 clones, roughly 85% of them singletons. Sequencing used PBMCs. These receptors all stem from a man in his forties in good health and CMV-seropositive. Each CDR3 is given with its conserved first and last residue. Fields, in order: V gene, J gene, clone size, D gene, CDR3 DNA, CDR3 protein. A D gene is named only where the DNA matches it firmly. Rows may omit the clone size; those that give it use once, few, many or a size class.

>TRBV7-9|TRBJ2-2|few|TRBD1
TGTGCCAGCAGCTCCGGGACAGGGGTAGCCGGGGAGCTGTTTTTT
CASSSGTGVAGELFF
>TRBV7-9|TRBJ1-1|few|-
TGTGCCAGCAGCTTCCCCGTCACGGGGGCTGAAGCTTTCTTT
CASSFPVTGAEAFF
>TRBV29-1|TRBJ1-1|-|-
TGCAGCGTTGAGGACCCCCGCCCCTCTCGGGGAAGGGCTGAAGCTTTCTTT
CSVEDPRPSRGRAEAFF
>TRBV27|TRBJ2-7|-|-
TGTGCCAGCAGTTTGTCGGAGGGACGGCCGCGTCTATACGAGCAGTACTTC
CASSLSEGRPRLYEQYF
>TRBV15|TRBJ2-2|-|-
TGTGCCACCAGCAGAGATCTAGGGACAACCTACGGGGAGCTGTTTTTT
CATSRDLGTTYGELFF
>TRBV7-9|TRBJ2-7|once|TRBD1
TGTGCCAGCAGGGCCGGGACAGGGGATTACGAGCAGTACTTC
CASRAGTGDYEQYF
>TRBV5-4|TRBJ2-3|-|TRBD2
TGTGCCAGCAGCCTCGGACTAGCGGGAGTCATAGATACGCAGTATTTT
CASSLGLAGVIDTQYF
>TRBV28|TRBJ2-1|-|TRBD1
TGTGCCAGCAGTTTTGGGGACAGGCTAAACAATGAGCAGTTCTTC
CASSFGDRLNNEQFF
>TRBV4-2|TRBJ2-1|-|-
TGTGCCAGCAGCCAAGAAGTCCGGGAAAATGAGCAGTTCTTC
CASSQEVRENEQFF
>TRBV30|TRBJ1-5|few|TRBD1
TGTGCCTGGAGTACCGGGACAGTGGGCTGGGGCAATCAGCCCCAGCATTTT
CAWSTGTVGWGNQPQHF
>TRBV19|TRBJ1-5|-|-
TGTGCCAGTAGTCCCAGACAGCATAGCAATCAGCCCCAGCATTTT
CASSPRQHSNQPQHF
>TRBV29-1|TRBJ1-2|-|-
TGCAGCGTCGGCCTACAGAGCTTTAACTATGGCTACACCTTC
CSVGLQSFNYGYTF
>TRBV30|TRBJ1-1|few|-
TGTGCCTGGAGTGTATCAGGCAGGGGAGTTGAAGCTTTCTTT
CAWSVSGRGVEAFF
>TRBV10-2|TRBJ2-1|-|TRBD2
TGCGCCAGCAGTGAAATTCTAGCGGGAGTAAGCTATGAGCAGTTCTTC
CASSEILAGVSYEQFF
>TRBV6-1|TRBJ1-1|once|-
TGTGCCAGCACAATCTCGGGGGTTAACACTGAAGCTTTCTTT
CASTISGVNTEAFF
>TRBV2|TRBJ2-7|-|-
TGTGCCAGCCACTTAGGACAAAACGAGCAGTACTTC
CASHLGQNEQYF
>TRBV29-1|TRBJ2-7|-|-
TGCAGCGTTCAGACAGGGACTTACGAGCAGTACTTC
CSVQTGTYEQYF
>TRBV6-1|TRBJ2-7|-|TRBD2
TGTGCCAGCAGTGGACAGTTAGCGGGACTTTCCTACGAGCAGTACTTC
CASSGQLAGLSYEQYF
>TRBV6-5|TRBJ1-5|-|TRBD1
TGTGCCAGCAGTTCCAGGGGGCTGGGTCAGCCCCAGCATTTT
CASSSRGLGQPQHF
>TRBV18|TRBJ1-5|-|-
TGTGCCAGCTCCCCCGGAGGGCCTAGCAATCAGCCCCAGCATTTT
CASSPGGPSNQPQHF
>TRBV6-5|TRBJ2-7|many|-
TGTGCCAGCAGTCTCCAAGCGGGCCCCTACGAGCAGTACTTC
CASSLQAGPYEQYF
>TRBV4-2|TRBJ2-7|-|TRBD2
TGTGCCAGCAGCCAAAAAAAAGCGGGAGGGAGCTCCTACGAGCAGTACTTC
CASSQKKAGGSSYEQYF
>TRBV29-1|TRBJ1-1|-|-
TGCAGCGTTCTAGCTTACCCCCCTGAAGCTTTCTTT
CSVLAYPPEAFF
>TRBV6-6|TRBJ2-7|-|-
TGTGCCAGCAGTTACCCGGACAGATCCTACGAGCAGTACTTC
CASSYPDRSYEQYF
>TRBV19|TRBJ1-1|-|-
TGTGCCAGTGGGTGGAGTATGAACACTGAAGCTTTCTTT
CASGWSMNTEAFF
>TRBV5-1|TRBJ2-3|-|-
TGCGCCAGCAGCTTCTTAGCGCAATCACCCACAGATACGCAGTATTTT
CASSFLAQSPTDTQYF
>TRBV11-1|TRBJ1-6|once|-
TGTGCCAGCAGTCTACTACAGGGTGCGGCACCCCTCCACTTT
CASSLLQGAAPLHF
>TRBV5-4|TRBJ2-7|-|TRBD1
TGTGCCAGCAGCAGCCGGACAGGGCGAAGACCCTACGAGCAGTACTTC
CASSSRTGRRPYEQYF
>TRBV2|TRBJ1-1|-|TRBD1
TGTGCCAGCAACAGACAGGGGGGGATTGAAGCTTTCTTT
CASNRQGGIEAFF
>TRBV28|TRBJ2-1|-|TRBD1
TGTGCCAGCAGTTTAGGTTGGACAGGGGGTTACAATGAGCAGTTCTTC
CASSLGWTGGYNEQFF
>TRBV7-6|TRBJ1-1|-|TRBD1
TGTGCCAGCAGCTTAGAGTCAGGGGGAGGCACTGAAGCTTTCTTT
CASSLESGGGTEAFF
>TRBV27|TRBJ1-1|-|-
TGTGCCAGCAGTTTAAAGCAGGGAATGAACACTGAAGCTTTCTTT
CASSLKQGMNTEAFF
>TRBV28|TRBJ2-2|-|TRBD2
TGTGCCAGCAGTTATGGGACTAGCGGGGGGAGGGGCACCGGGGAGCTGTTTTTT
CASSYGTSGGRGTGELFF